This TCR beta chain was documented in a study of identical twins. Study-wide points: Invariant T cells like MAIT and iNKT could partly confound the zero-insertion analyses. Carriage of fewer insertions was seen in abundant cord blood beta clonotypes, whereas memory repertoires showed none. Instead of following the same donors, the conclusions were based on cross-sectional statistical analysis.

TCRdb re-derived calls from the 5' RACE reads in MiXCR, one entry per CDR3 protein. The sample lists 350,000 to 450,000 distinct CDR3 sequences, about a fifth occurring once. Unmatched junction bases numbered 3, after V lost 4 bases and J lost 3 bases. Germline V CDR1 and CDR2: KGHDR, SFDVKD. This CDR3 spans 15 amino acids. A few counts support this clonotype. Its specificity is unknown. The chain uses TRBV24-1 and TRBJ2-3; the match to TRBD1 covers 10 bases. This sequence was found in a man aged 50 or older in good health. The sample comprised naive T cells sorted from blood. The CDR3 region has the DNA TGTGCCACCAGTGACGGGACAGGGGAGACAGATACGCAGTATTTT. Translation: CATSDGTGETDTQYF.